This T cell receptor (beta chain) was sequenced during a study of OX40 agonist ivuxolimab in advanced cancers. Study at large: Patients with prior anti-PD-1, anti-PD-L1 or anti-CTLA-4 therapy were eligible; 35% to 50% had some. Whole-study findings and limits: Researchers report that CD8+ T cells had, on average, more expanded clones than CD4+.

The repertoire was sequenced with immunoSEQ multiplex PCR; TCRdb's copy has only in-frame clones and lacks some. The sample has some 100,000 clones; under 95% are singletons. Regarding this clone: What it binds is unknown.

The sample here was CD4+ or CD8+ T cells sorted from blood, taken in a trial of the OX40 agonist ivuxolimab. The clonotype comes from an adult with an advanced solid tumor such as melanoma, head and neck, liver or kidney cancer.

The CDR3 here is CASSSDFSNQPQHF. As DNA, the CDR3 is TGTGCCAGCAGTAGTGACTTTAGCAATCAGCCCCAGCATTTT. The rearrangement links TRBV6-5 to TRBJ1-5; D is unresolved. Germline V gene data show CDR1 as MNHEY and CDR2 as SVGAGI. This CDR3 region has 14 residues. Between the trimmed V and J ends, which lost 5 bases and 0 bases, there was a span of 8 bases.